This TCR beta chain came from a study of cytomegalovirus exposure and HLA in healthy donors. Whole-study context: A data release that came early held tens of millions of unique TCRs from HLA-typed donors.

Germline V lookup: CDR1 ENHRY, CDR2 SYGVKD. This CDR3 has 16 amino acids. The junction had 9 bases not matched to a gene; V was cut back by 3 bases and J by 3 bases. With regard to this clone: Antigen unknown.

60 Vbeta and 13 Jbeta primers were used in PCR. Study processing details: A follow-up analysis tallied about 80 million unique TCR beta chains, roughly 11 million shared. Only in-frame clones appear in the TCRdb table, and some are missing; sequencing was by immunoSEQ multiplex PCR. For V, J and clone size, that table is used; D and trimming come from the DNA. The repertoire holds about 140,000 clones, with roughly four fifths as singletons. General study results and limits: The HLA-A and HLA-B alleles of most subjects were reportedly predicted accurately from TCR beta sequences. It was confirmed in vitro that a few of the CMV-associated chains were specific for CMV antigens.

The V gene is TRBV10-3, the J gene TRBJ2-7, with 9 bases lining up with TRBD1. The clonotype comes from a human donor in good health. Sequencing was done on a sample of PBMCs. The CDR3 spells CAISETGTGSGYEQYF. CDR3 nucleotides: TGTGCCATCAGTGAAACCGGGACAGGGTCAGGCTACGAGCAGTACTTC.